The next 14 T cell receptor beta chains were all read from a single sample in a study of cytotoxic CD8 clonotypes in ibrutinib-treated CLL. Repertoires were generated with immunoSEQ multiplex PCR, while TCRdb's copy carries only in-frame clones and drops some. This repertoire shows approximately 22,000 clones, roughly 72% found once; its top ten account for roughly 26%. The sample in question was PBMCs, obtained before ibrutinib treatment. All receptors come from a human donor with chronic lymphocytic leukemia.

The V call is TRBV5-1, the J call TRBJ2-1; maybe TRBD2 (5 bases). Germline CDR1 is SGHRS and CDR2 is YFSETQ. V was pared by 4 bases and J by 4 bases, with 15 bases between. CDR3 length equals 15 residues. CDR3 DNA sequence: TGCGCCAGCAGCCTCGAACCCACTAGTTACAATGAGCAGTTCTTC. The encoded protein is CASSLEPTSYNEQFF.

The chain uses TRBV5-4 and TRBJ2-1; either TRBD1 or TRBD2 may fit D (6 bases each). Trimming removed 4 bases at V and 10 bases at J, with 18 bases between. CDR3 length: 14 residues. Looked up from germline, CDR1 is SGHNT and CDR2 is YYREEE (reference sequence). In nucleotides, the CDR3 is TGTGCCAGCAGCACGGGACTCCATAGGGGGGAGCAGTTCTTC. Encoded protein: CASSTGLHRGEQFF.

The V call is TRBV9, the J call TRBJ1-2; tentatively, D is TRBD1 (5 bases). CDR1 SGDLS and CDR2 YYNGEE come from the germline V gene. The ends were cut back, 0 bases at V and 5 bases at J, with 5 bases in the middle. The CDR3 runs to 12 residues. Here the CDR3 reads CASSVAGYGYTF. The CDR3 bases are TGTGCCAGCAGCGTAGCAGGGTATGGCTACACCTTC.

The chain employs TRBV18 and TRBJ2-2; 7 bases align to TRBD1. This CDR3 contains 15 residues. Germline lookup yields CDR1 KGHSH and CDR2 LQKENI. J was trimmed by 3 bases and V by 5 bases; bases with no gene match: 6. In nucleotides, the CDR3 is TGTGCCAGCTCATTACGACAGGGTGACACCGGGGAGCTGTTTTTT. Protein product: CASSLRQGDTGELFF.

This chain joins TRBV18 and TRBJ2-3, with 8 nucleotides matching TRBD2. J was trimmed by 2 bases and V by 2 bases; bases with no gene match: 3. The CDR3 runs 15 residues. Germline assignment: CDR1 KGHSH and CDR2 LQKENI. Here the CDR3 DNA reads TGTGCCAGCTCACCAGGCGGGAGGCCCACAGATACGCAGTATTTT. Protein: CASSPGGRPTDTQYF.

The V call is TRBV30, the J call TRBJ1-5; 8 bases are a match to TRBD1. CDR1 is GTSNPN and CDR2 is SVGIG in the germline V gene (reference sequence). The CDR3 runs 16 residues. J gave up 2 bases and V 3 bases, and 9 bases lay outside the gene matches. CDR3 nucleotides: TGTGCCTGGAGGCCAAAGGACAGGGTTGGCAATCAGCCCCAGCATTTT. Amino acids: CAWRPKDRVGNQPQHF.

The chain links TRBV28 to TRBJ2-7; 8 nucleotides agree with TRBD2. Germline values: CDR1 MDHEN, CDR2 SYDVKM. V was clipped by 7 bases and J by 7 bases; unmatched bases: 12. The CDR3 runs to 14 residues. The CDR3 region is CASTRGGAPGEQYF. Here the CDR3 DNA reads TGTGCCAGCACCCGGGGGGGGGCCCCGGGTGAGCAGTACTTC.

The CDR3, as DNA: TGTGCCAGCACGGGGGTGGGGACCGGGACCCAGTACTTC. Its translation: CASTGVGTGTQYF. The J gene is TRBJ2-5, the V gene TRBV28, with D tentatively TRBD2 (6 bases). Trimming took off 7 bases at V and 7 bases at J, with 16 bases between the two ends. Per germline, CDR1 MDHEN and CDR2 SYDVKM. The CDR3 runs 13 residues.

The V and J genes are TRBV5-4 and TRBJ2-3; 7 bases map to TRBD1. From germline, CDR1 is SGHNT and CDR2 YYREEE (reference sequence). The CDR3 is 13 residues long. V was pared by 3 bases and J by 5 bases, with 3 bases of the junction left unmatched. CDR3 loop: CASSWDSVDTQYF. CDR3 in DNA: TGTGCCAGCAGCTGGGACAGTGTAGATACGCAGTATTTT.

This clone has a handful of counts. V is TRBV15 and J is TRBJ2-1; no reliable D call. Germline CDR1 reads LNHNV; CDR2 reads YYDKDF (reference sequence). This CDR3 region has 14 residues. The V and J ends lost 0 bases and 8 bases respectively, with 11 bases between them. CDR3 in DNA: TGTGCCACCAGCAGAGATTTTGCTAGGGATGAGCAGTTCTTC. Its protein is CATSRDFARDEQFF.

This chain uses TRBV14 with TRBJ2-3; 8 bases are shared with TRBD2. This CDR3 is 18 amino acids long. The germline CDR1 and CDR2 sequences are SGHDN and FVKESK. V lost 0 bases to trimming and J lost 5 bases; unmatched junction nucleotides: 13. CDR3 protein: CASSQDPWKGGRIDTQYF. DNA of the CDR3: TGTGCCAGCAGCCAAGATCCGTGGAAGGGCGGGAGGATAGATACGCAGTATTTT. The full variable domain, in which reference TRBV14 and TRBJ2-3 provide the parts outside the CDR3, is EAGVTQFPSHSVIEKGQTVTLRCDPISGHDNLYWYRRVMGKEIKFLLHFVKESKQDESGMPNNRFLAERTGGTYSTLKVQPAELEDSGVYFCASSQDPWKGGRIDTQYFGPGTRLTVL.

V usage is TRBV19 and J usage is TRBJ1-5, with D hard to call. Trimming removed 1 base from V and 2 bases from J, with 6 bases in between. Germline V gives CDR1 LNHDA, CDR2 SQIVND (reference sequence). The CDR3 contains 14 residues. The CDR3: CASSIGGRNQPQHF. In DNA, the CDR3 is TGTGCCAGTAGTATAGGTGGACGCAATCAGCCCCAGCATTTT.

V and J are TRBV6-1 and TRBJ2-3, with TRBD2 matching 7 bases. The CDR3 extends over 13 amino acids. Germline values: CDR1 MNHNS, CDR2 SASEGT. With 8 bases clipped from V and 5 bases from J, the junction kept 7 bases outside the gene matches. CDR3 nucleotide sequence: TGTGCCAGCCGGACTAGAAGTGGAGATACGCAGTATTTT. Its translation: CASRTRSGDTQYF.

V gene TRBV10-3 combines with J gene TRBJ1-5, with 7 bases identical to TRBD1. Germline V gene lookup returns CDR1 ENHRY and CDR2 SYGVKD. V lost 3 bases to trimming and J lost 3 bases; unmatched junction nucleotides: 5. CDR3 length: 15 amino acids. As DNA, the CDR3 is TGTGCCATCAGTGATCTGGGGACAGCCAATCAGCCCCAGCATTTT. This gives the protein CAISDLGTANQPQHF.